These 32 T cell receptor beta chains were all obtained from the same sample, sequenced in a study of T cells after posttransplantation cyclophosphamide. Some clones are missing from TCRdb's copy, which holds only in-frame ones; the method was immunoSEQ multiplex PCR. The sample gives around 13,000 clones, about four fifths of which show up once; over 0.65% is in the top ten. The source material was memory CD4+ T cells sorted from PBMCs. Source of these receptors: a man aged 50 to 59 in good health, CMV-negative, and a related stem cell transplant donor.

V gene TRBV5-1 combines with J gene TRBJ2-2; tentative D call: TRBD1 (5 bases). The germline V and J ends were trimmed by 0 bases and 5 bases, with 14 bases remaining between them. There are 16 residues in the CDR3. Germline-derived CDR1 and CDR2 are SGHRS and YFSETQ. In DNA form, the CDR3 reads TGCGCCAGCAGCTTGGGACAAACAGGACGGACCGGGGAGCTGTTTTTT. Encoded protein: CASSLGQTGRTGELFF.

This rearrangement joins TRBV7-2 to TRBJ2-7; 11 bases are a match to TRBD2. The CDR3 sequence is 16 residues long. Trimming removed 3 bases from V and 8 bases from J; junction bases left unmatched: 12. The germline V gene encodes CDR1 SGHTA and CDR2 FQGNSA. The CDR3, as DNA: TGTGCCAGCAGCTTGAATAGCGGGGGGGGGCAGTTTCAGCAGTACTTC. This codes for CASSLNSGGGQFQQYF.

The rearrangement uses TRBV6-5 and TRBJ1-2, with D maybe TRBD1 (5 bases). The CDR3 has 15 residues. V shed 6 bases and J shed 4 bases, with 18 bases lying between them. Per germline, CDR1 MNHEY and CDR2 SVGAGI. CDR3 residues: CASRKDYGAAYGYTF. In DNA, the CDR3 is TGTGCCAGCAGGAAGGATTATGGGGCAGCCTATGGCTACACCTTC.

This clone occurred once. The V gene is TRBV10-3, the J gene TRBJ1-5, with D possibly TRBD1 on 6 matching bases. CDR1 and CDR2 (germline): ENHRY, SYGVKD. Trimming took 10 bases from V and 4 from J, leaving 11 bases between them. CDR3 length: 12 residues. This CDR3 reads CATGAPNQPQHF. As DNA, the CDR3 is TGTGCCACAGGGGCCCCTAATCAGCCCCAGCATTTT.

The rearrangement links TRBV18 to TRBJ2-1; 10 bases match TRBD1. The CDR3 is made up of 16 amino acids. The V segment lost 1 base and the J segment 7 bases; nucleotides outside the gene matches: 7. CDR1 and CDR2 (germline): KGHSH, LQKENI. The CDR3 loop is CASSPRGQGGSNEQFF. CDR3 DNA sequence: TGTGCCAGCTCACCACGAGGACAGGGGGGGTCGAATGAGCAGTTCTTC.

The V call is TRBV2, the J call TRBJ1-1; unclear D gene. Germline V CDR1 and CDR2: SNHLY, FYNNEI. Trimming removed 2 bases from V and 4 bases from J, with 5 bases in between. This CDR3 is built from 12 residues. The CDR3 coding sequence is TGTGCCAGCAGTGAAATGCGCACTGAAGCTTTCTTT. Translating gives CASSEMRTEAFF.

This chain connects TRBV19 to TRBJ1-2; unclear D gene. CDR3 length: 15 amino acids. V shed 1 base and J shed 3 bases, with 12 bases lying between them. The germline gives CDR1 LNHDA, CDR2 SQIVND (reference sequence). The CDR3 DNA is TGTGCCAGTAGTATAGGCGGGTCCGCATACTATGGCTACACCTTC. Its translation: CASSIGGSAYYGYTF. The complete variable domain, with remaining parts taken from reference TRBV19 and TRBJ1-2, reads DGGITQSPKYLFRKEGQNVTLSCEQNLNHDAMYWYRQDPGQGLRLIYYSQIVNDFQKGDIAEGYSVSREKKESFPLTVTSAQKNPTAFYLCASSIGGSAYYGYTFGSGTRLTVV.

The chain uses TRBV12-5 and TRBJ2-3; tentatively, D is TRBD2 (6 bases). The CDR3 consists of 12 residues. The V end lost 9 bases, the J end lost 4 bases, and 11 bases lay between the germline ends. Germline CDR1 is LGHNT and CDR2 is FRNRAP. The CDR3 here is CASSASADTQYF. Here the CDR3 DNA reads TGTGCTAGCTCCGCTAGCGCAGATACGCAGTATTTT.

DNA for the CDR3: TGTGCCAGCAGCGAACGCGGCAGCTATGGCTACACCTTC. It specifies CASSERGSYGYTF. This chain joins TRBV9 and TRBJ1-2; no reliable D call. With 3 bases removed from V and 4 bases from J, the gap between germline ends came to 10 bases. The CDR3 runs to 13 residues. Germline V CDR1 and CDR2: SGDLS, YYNGEE.

The V and J genes are TRBV30 and TRBJ1-5; D unclear. Germline V lookup: CDR1 GTSNPN, CDR2 SVGIG (reference sequence). Trimming took off 2 bases at V and 9 bases at J, with 14 bases between the two ends. This CDR3 contains 13 residues. CDR3 nucleotides: TGTGCCTGGAGTAGAGCGGTCCATTTGCCCCAGCATTTT. Amino acid sequence: CAWSRAVHLPQHF.

The chain combines TRBV19 with TRBJ2-1; TRBD2 matches 8 bases. The V segment lost 4 bases and the J segment 5 bases; nucleotides outside the gene matches: 10. This CDR3 is 16 amino acids long. Germline values: CDR1 LNHDA, CDR2 SQIVND (reference sequence). In nucleotides, the CDR3 is TGTGCCAGTAGTAAATTAGCGGGGAGGGCCGACAATGAGCAGTTCTTC. Its translation: CASSKLAGRADNEQFF.

V and J are TRBV7-9 and TRBJ1-2, with 8 bases matching TRBD1. CDR1 and CDR2 from the germline V gene are SEHNR and FQNEAQ (reference sequence). This CDR3 has 18 amino acids. The trim removed 5 bases at V and 0 bases at J, leaving 14 bases unmatched. CDR3 sequence reads: CASSPRTGWGQANYGYTF. In DNA form, the CDR3 reads TGTGCCAGCAGCCCTCGGACAGGGTGGGGTCAGGCTAACTATGGCTACACCTTC.

CDR3 bases: TGTGCCAGCTCACCTCCTAGCGGGATGGAGACCCAGTACTTC. Amino acids: CASSPPSGMETQYF. This chain links TRBV18 with TRBJ2-5; TRBD2 matches 9 bases. Germline V CDR1 and CDR2: KGHSH, LQKENI. The CDR3 consists of 14 residues. Trimming removed 3 bases from V and 5 bases from J; junction bases left unmatched: 4.

The V call is TRBV6-6, the J call TRBJ1-2; 8 nucleotides align to TRBD1. The CDR3 runs to 14 residues. V was clipped by 6 bases and J by 5 bases; unmatched bases: 8. In germline, CDR1 is MNHNY, CDR2 SVGAGI (reference sequence). The DNA for the CDR3 is TGTGCCAGCAGCGCAGGGGGCGCCGGGTATGGCTACACCTTC. This codes for CASSAGGAGYGYTF.

The chain is built from TRBV5-1 and TRBJ2-3; D gene unclear. The germline V and J ends were trimmed by 0 bases and 6 bases, with 8 bases remaining between them. Germline loops: CDR1 SGHRS, CDR2 YFSETQ. CDR3 length: 13 amino acids. The CDR3 protein is CASSLAAHDTQYF. CDR3 nucleotides: TGCGCCAGCAGCTTGGCTGCACACGATACGCAGTATTTT.

The genes are TRBV30 and TRBJ2-5; 10 bases match TRBD2. This CDR3 is built from 15 residues. V trimming: 1 base; J trimming: 5 bases; junction bases outside the gene matches: 7. The germline V gene has CDR1 GTSNPN and CDR2 SVGIG (reference sequence). CDR3: CAWSEAGGLGETQYF. The CDR3 DNA reads as TGTGCCTGGAGTGAAGCGGGAGGGCTTGGTGAGACCCAGTACTTC.

CDR3 sequence: CSAQGYEQYF. In nucleotides, the CDR3 is TGCAGTGCCCAGGGCTACGAGCAGTACTTC. The chain combines TRBV20-1 with TRBJ2-7; D may be TRBD1 (5 bases). Per germline, CDR1 DFQATT and CDR2 SNEGSKA (reference sequence). This CDR3 is 10 amino acids long. Trimming removed 6 bases at V and 3 bases at J, with 6 bases between.

This clone was seen once. J is TRBJ2-7 and V is TRBV7-9; 7 bases are shared with TRBD1. This CDR3 has 14 amino acids. V was pared by 4 bases and J by 6 bases, with 9 bases of the junction left unmatched. CDR1 SEHNR and CDR2 FQNEAQ come from the germline V gene (reference sequence). The CDR3 protein is CASSSTTGSAEQYF. The CDR3 DNA follows: TGTGCCAGCAGCTCCACGACAGGGAGCGCCGAGCAGTACTTC.

This chain connects TRBV4-3 to TRBJ2-1; 8 nucleotides agree with TRBD1. V lost 2 bases and J lost 7; bases outside the gene matches: 7. Looked up from germline, CDR1 is LGHNA and CDR2 is YSLEER. The CDR3 contains 15 residues. The CDR3 nucleotides are TGCGCCAGCAGCCAACGGGCCAGGGGGCTTAATGAGCAGTTCTTC. Protein: CASSQRARGLNEQFF.

This clone was recorded once. The CDR3 nucleotides are TGTGCCATCCTCCAGCGGGGGGGCTACGAGCAGTACTTC. Translating it yields CAILQRGGYEQYF. This chain joins TRBV10-3 and TRBJ2-7; 10 bases match TRBD2. Germline V lookup: CDR1 ENHRY, CDR2 SYGVKD. The CDR3 has 13 amino acids. The V gene end was trimmed by 8 bases and the J gene end by 3 bases; junction bases not matched to a gene: 4.

The V gene is TRBV6-5, the J gene TRBJ2-7; 7 nucleotides match TRBD2. J lost 2 bases, V lost 2 bases, and 9 bases had no gene match. This CDR3 region has 16 residues. The germline V gene has CDR1 MNHEY and CDR2 SVGAGI. The CDR3 coding sequence is TGTGCCAGCAGTTACCCCCGGGACTACCCAACCTACGAGCAGTACTTC. Protein product: CASSYPRDYPTYEQYF.

This chain connects TRBV11-3 to TRBJ1-1; tentatively, D is TRBD1 (5 bases). The germline V and J ends were trimmed by 2 bases and 2 bases, with 15 bases remaining between them. In germline, CDR1 is SGHNT, CDR2 YENEEA. The CDR3 runs to 16 residues. In DNA form, the CDR3 reads TGTGCCAGCAGCTTAAGCGGGACTAGGGGTAACACTGAAGCTTTCTTT. Translating it yields CASSLSGTRGNTEAFF. Together with reference TRBV11-3 and TRBJ1-1, the CDR3 gives the full variable domain: EAGVVQSPRYKIIEKKQPVAFWCNPISGHNTLYWYLQNLGQGPELLIRYENEEAVDDSQLPKDRFSAERLKGVDSTLKIQPAELGDSAVYLCASSLSGTRGNTEAFFGQGTRLTVV.

The genes are TRBV5-1 and TRBJ2-1; D is uncertain. Looked up from germline, CDR1 is SGHRS and CDR2 is YFSETQ. The germline V and J ends were trimmed by 4 bases and 4 bases, with 9 bases remaining between them. This CDR3 has 13 amino acids. This CDR3 reads CASSPEFYNEQFF. DNA of the CDR3: TGCGCCAGCAGCCCGGAGTTTTACAATGAGCAGTTCTTC.

Regarding this clone: A read error may produce the germline difference seen at one junction end. Other nucleotide sequences in the sample specify the same CDR3. This sequence joins TRBV5-4 and TRBJ1-6; unclear D gene. The V gene's germline CDR1 is SGHNT and CDR2 YYREEE (reference sequence). This CDR3 region has 14 residues. CDR3 loop: CASSLYSPNSPLHF. DNA for the CDR3: TGTGCCAGCAGCTTGTACTCACCCAATTCCCCCCTCCACTTT.

The chain carries TRBV4-2 and TRBJ2-3; 8 bases fit TRBD2. V lost 6 bases, J lost 6 bases, and 17 bases stayed unmatched. Germline loops: CDR1 LGHNA, CDR2 YNFKEQ. The CDR3 is 17 residues long. CDR3 residues: CASREQSERSGADTQYF. CDR3 bases: TGTGCCAGCAGGGAACAGAGCGAGCGTAGCGGGGCTGATACGCAGTATTTT.

Of note for this clone: The sample has other DNA sequences that encode this CDR3 too. The chain is built from TRBV6-5 and TRBJ1-6; a weak D match, TRBD1 (5 bases). The CDR3 has 16 amino acids. The V and J ends lost 0 bases and 13 bases respectively, with 19 bases between them. Germline V gives CDR1 MNHEY, CDR2 SVGAGI. The CDR3 DNA reads TGTGCCAGCAGTTACTCGATTTTGGGGGGAATTTCCCCCCTCCACTTT. Residues: CASSYSILGGISPLHF.

This clone has more than one count but fewer than ten. V and J are TRBV2 and TRBJ2-5; 9 nucleotides agree with TRBD1. The CDR3 is made up of 14 amino acids. CDR1 is SNHLY and CDR2 is FYNNEI in the germline V gene. The V segment lost 10 bases and the J segment 2 bases; nucleotides outside the gene matches: 8. The CDR3 DNA reads TGTGCCACCAGCGGACAGGGGCAACAAGAGACCCAGTACTTC. It is translated as CATSGQGQQETQYF.

J is TRBJ2-5 and V is TRBV5-1; 12 bases are a match to TRBD1. The CDR3 has 16 amino acids. Trimming removed 0 bases from V and 3 bases from J; junction bases left unmatched: 3. Germline lookup yields CDR1 SGHRS and CDR2 YFSETQ. The CDR3 loop is CASSLGGTGGEETQYF. The CDR3 DNA is TGCGCCAGCAGCTTGGGGGGGACAGGGGGCGAAGAGACCCAGTACTTC.

The chain has TRBV15 and TRBJ2-3, with 9 positions matching TRBD2. This CDR3 spans 18 amino acids. V lost 1 base, J lost 5 bases, and 13 bases stayed unmatched. Germline CDR1 is LNHNV and CDR2 is YYDKDF (reference sequence). CDR3 sequence: CATSRVLLSGGRIDTQYF. CDR3 nucleotide sequence: TGTGCCACCAGCAGAGTCCTCCTCAGCGGGGGGCGGATAGATACGCAGTATTTT.

The V call is TRBV7-2, the J call TRBJ1-2, with D possibly TRBD1 on 6 matching bases. Germline-derived CDR1 and CDR2 are SGHTA and FQGNSA. The V end lost 7 bases, the J end lost 2 bases, and 11 bases lay between the germline ends. The CDR3 is made up of 13 amino acids. The CDR3, as DNA: TGTGCCAGCACCCTGACAGGAAACTATGGCTACACCTTC. Translation gives CASTLTGNYGYTF.

The chain links TRBV6-5 to TRBJ2-5; 7 bases align to TRBD2. CDR1 and CDR2 (germline): MNHEY, SVGAGI. V lost 5 bases and J lost 4; bases outside the gene matches: 4. This CDR3 spans 13 amino acids. DNA for the CDR3: TGTGCCAGCAGTCGGGGGGTGGGAGAGACCCAGTACTTC. It codes for CASSRGVGETQYF.

The rearrangement links TRBV19 to TRBJ2-7; weak D call: TRBD2 (6 bases). V gave up 2 bases and J gave up 4 bases, with 15 bases separating them. Germline-derived CDR1 and CDR2 are LNHDA and SQIVND (reference sequence). The length of the CDR3 is 15 residues. For the CDR3, the DNA is TGTGCCAGTAGTATAAAGGACGGGAGCGGGTACGAGCAGTACTTC. It translates to CASSIKDGSGYEQYF.